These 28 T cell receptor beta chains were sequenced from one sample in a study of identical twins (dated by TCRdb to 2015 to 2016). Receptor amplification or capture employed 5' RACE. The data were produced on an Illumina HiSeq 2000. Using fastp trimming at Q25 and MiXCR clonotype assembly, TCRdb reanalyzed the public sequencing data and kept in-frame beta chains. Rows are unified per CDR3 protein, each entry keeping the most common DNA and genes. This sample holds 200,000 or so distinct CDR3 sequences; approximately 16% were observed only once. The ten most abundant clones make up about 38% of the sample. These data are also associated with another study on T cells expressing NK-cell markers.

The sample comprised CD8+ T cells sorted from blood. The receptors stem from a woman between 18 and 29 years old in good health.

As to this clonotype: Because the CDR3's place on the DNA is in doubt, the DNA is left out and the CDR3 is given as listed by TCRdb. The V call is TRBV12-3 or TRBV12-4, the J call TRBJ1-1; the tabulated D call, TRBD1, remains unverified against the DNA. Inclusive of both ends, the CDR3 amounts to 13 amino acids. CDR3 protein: CASSLWGGGSSSF.

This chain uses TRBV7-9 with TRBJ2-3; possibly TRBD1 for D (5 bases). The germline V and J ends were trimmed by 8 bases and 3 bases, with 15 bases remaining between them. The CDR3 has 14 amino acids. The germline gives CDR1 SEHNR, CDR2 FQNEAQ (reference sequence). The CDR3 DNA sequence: TGTGCCAGCGGGTTTGGGGCCCAGACAGATACGCAGTATTTT. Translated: CASGFGAQTDTQYF. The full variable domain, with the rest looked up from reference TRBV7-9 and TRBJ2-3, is DTGVSQNPRHKITKRGQNVTFRCDPISEHNRLYWYRQTLGQGPEFLTYFQNEAQLEKSRLLSDRFSAERPKGSFSTLEIQRTEQGDSAMYLCASGFGAQTDTQYFGPGTRLTVL.

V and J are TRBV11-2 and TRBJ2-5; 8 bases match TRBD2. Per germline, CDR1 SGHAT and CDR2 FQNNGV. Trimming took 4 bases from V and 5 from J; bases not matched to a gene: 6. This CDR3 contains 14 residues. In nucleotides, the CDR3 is TGTGCCAGCAGCTGGGGGGGGACTAGTGAGACCCAGTACTTC. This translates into CASSWGGTSETQYF.

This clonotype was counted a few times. The CDR3 loop reads CASSLRLLNEQFF. CDR3 nucleotides: TGTGCCAGCAGCCTCCGTCTGTTAAATGAGCAGTTCTTC. The chain is built from TRBV5-8 and TRBJ2-1; no definite D call. CDR1 SGHTS and CDR2 YDEGEE come from the germline V gene. V lost 4 bases, J lost 7 bases, and 12 bases lay in between. CDR3 length equals 13 residues.

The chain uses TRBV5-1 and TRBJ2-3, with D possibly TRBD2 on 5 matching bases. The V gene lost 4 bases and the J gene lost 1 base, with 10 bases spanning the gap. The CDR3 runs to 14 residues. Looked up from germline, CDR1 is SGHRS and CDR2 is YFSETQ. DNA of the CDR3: TGCGCCAGCAGCCGCGGGCAGGGCACAGATACGCAGTATTTT. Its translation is CASSRGQGTDTQYF.

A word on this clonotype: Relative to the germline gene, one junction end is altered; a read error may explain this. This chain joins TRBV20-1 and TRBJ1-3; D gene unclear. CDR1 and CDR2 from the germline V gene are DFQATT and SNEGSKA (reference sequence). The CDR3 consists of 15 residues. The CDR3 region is CSARNIWTGGNTIYF. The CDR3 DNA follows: TGCAGCGCTAGAAATATTTGGACGGGGGGAAACACCATATATTTT.

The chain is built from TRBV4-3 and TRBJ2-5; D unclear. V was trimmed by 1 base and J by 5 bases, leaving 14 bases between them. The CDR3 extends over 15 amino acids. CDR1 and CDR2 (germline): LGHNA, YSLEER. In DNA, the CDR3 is TGCGCCAGCAGCCAAGTTCGATCGCTGGGGGAGACCCAGTACTTC. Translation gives CASSQVRSLGETQYF.

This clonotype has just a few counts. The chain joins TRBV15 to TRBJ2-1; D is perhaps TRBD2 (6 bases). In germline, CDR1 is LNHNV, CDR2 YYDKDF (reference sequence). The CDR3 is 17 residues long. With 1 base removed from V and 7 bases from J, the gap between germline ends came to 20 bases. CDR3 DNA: TGTGCCACCAGCAGAGGTGCCCTTCGCGGGGTATGGAATGAGCAGTTCTTC. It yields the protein CATSRGALRGVWNEQFF.

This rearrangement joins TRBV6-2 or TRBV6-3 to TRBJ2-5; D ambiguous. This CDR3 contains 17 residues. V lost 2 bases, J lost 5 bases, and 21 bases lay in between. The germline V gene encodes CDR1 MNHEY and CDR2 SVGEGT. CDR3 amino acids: CASSYNIGKSLGETQYF. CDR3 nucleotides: TGTGCCAGCAGTTACAATATTGGAAAATCCTTGGGGGAGACCCAGTACTTC.

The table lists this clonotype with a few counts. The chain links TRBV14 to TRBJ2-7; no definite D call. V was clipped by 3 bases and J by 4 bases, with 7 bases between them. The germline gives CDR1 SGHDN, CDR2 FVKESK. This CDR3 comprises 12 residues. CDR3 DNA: TGTGCCAGCAGCCACGCACGGTACGAGCAGTACTTC. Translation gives CASSHARYEQYF.

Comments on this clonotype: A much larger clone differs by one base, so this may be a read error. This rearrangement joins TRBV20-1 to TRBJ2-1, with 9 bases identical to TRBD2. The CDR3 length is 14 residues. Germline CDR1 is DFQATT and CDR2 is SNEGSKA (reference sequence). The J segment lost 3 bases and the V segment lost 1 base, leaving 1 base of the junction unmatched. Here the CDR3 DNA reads TGCAGTGCTAGAGGACTAGCGGTCTACAATGAGCAGTTCTTC. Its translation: CSARGLAVYNEQFF.

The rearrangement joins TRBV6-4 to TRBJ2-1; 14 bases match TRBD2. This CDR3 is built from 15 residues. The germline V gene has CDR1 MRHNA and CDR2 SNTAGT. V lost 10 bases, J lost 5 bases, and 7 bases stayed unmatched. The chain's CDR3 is CATGPGLAGDNEQFF. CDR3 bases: TGTGCCACGGGACCGGGACTAGCGGGAGACAATGAGCAGTTCTTC.

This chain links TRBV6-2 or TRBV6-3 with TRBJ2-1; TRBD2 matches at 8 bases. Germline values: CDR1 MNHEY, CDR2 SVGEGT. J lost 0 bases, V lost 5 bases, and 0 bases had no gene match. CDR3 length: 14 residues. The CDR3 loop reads CASSGTSSYNEQFF. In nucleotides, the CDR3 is TGTGCCAGCAGTGGGACTAGCTCCTACAATGAGCAGTTCTTC.

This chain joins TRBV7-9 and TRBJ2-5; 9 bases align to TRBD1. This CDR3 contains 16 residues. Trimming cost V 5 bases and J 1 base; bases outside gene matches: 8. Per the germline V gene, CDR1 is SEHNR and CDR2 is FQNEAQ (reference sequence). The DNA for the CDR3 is TGTGCCAGCAGCCCCCGGGACAGGGTTCCCCAAGAGACCCAGTACTTC. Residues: CASSPRDRVPQETQYF.

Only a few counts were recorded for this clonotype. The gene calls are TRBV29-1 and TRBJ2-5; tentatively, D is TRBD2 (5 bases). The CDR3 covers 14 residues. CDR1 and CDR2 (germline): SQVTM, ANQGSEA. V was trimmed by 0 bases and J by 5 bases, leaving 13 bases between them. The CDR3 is CSVEDHTERETQYF. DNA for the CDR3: TGCAGCGTTGAAGATCACACAGAGCGGGAGACCCAGTACTTC.

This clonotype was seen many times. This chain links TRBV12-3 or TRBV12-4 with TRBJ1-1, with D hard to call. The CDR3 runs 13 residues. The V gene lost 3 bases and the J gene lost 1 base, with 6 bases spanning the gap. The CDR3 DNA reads TGTGCCAGCAGTTTGGGTCCGAACACTGAAGCTTTCTTT. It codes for CASSLGPNTEAFF.

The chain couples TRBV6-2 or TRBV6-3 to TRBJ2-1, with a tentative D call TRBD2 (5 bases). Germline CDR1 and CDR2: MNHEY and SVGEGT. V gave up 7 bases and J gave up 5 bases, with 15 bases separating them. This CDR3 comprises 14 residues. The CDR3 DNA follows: TGTGCCAGCACCCTACTAGGTTTTGACAATGAGCAGTTCTTC. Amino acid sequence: CASTLLGFDNEQFF.

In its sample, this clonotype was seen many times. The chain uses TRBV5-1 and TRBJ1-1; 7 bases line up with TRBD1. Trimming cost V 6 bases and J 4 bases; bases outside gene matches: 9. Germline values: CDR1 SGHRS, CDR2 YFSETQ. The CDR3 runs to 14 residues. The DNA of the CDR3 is TGCGCCAGCAAGAAGGGGGCCATGGGCACTGAAGCTTTCTTT. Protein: CASKKGAMGTEAFF.

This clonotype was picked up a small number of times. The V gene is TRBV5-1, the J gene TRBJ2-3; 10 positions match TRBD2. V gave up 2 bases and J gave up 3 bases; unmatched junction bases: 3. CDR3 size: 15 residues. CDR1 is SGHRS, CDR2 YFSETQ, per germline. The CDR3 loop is CASSFSGGQTDTQYF. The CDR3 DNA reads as TGCGCCAGCAGCTTTAGCGGGGGGCAGACAGATACGCAGTATTTT.

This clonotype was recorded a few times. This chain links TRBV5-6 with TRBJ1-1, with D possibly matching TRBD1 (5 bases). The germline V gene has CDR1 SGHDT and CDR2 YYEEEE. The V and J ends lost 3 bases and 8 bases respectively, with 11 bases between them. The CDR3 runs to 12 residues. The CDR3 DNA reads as TGTGCCAGCAGCTCAGGGTCGCGGGAAGCTTTCTTT. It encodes CASSSGSREAFF. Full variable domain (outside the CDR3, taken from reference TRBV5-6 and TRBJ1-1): DAGVTQSPTHLIKTRGQQVTLRCSPKSGHDTVSWYQQALGQGPQFIFQYYEEEERQRGNFPDRFSGHQFPNYSSELNVNALLLGDSALYLCASSSGSREAFFGQGTRLTVV.

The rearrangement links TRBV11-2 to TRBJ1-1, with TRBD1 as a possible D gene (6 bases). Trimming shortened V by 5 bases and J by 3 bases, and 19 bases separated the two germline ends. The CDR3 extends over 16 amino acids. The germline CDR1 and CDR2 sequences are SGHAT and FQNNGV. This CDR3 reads CASSPLIGGEDTEAFF. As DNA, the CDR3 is TGTGCCAGCAGCCCCTTGATCGGGGGCGAGGACACTGAAGCTTTCTTT.

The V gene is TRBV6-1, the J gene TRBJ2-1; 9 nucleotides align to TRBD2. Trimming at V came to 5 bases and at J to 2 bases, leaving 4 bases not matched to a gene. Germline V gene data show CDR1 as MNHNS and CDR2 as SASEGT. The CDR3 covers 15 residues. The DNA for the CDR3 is TGTGCCAGCAGTCAGACTAGCGGTCCCTACAATGAGCAGTTCTTC. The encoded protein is CASSQTSGPYNEQFF.

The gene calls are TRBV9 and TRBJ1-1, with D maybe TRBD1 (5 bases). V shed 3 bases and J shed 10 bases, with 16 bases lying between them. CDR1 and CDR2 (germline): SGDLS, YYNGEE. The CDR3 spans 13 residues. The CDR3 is CASSARPGGIAFF. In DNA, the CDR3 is TGTGCCAGCAGCGCTAGGCCCGGGGGGATAGCTTTCTTT.

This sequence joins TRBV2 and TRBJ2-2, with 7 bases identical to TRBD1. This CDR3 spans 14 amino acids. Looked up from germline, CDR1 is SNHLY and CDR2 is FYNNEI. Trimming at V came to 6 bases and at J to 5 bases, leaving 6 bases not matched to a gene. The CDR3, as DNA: TGTGCCAGCAGGACAGGGCCGGAGACCGGGGAGCTGTTTTTT. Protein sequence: CASRTGPETGELFF.

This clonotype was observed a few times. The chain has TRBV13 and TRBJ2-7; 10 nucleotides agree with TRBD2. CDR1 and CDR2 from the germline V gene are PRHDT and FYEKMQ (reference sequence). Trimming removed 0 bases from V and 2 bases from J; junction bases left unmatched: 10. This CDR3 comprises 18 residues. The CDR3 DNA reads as TGTGCCAGCAGCTTAGGGCTAGCGGGGGACGGGATGACCTACGAGCAGTACTTC. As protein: CASSLGLAGDGMTYEQYF.

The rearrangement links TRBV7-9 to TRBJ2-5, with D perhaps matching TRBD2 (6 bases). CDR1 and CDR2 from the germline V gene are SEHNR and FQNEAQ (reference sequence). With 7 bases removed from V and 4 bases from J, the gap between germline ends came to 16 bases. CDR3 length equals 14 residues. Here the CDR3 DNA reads TGTGCCAGCAATGGGGGGTGGGGAGGAGAGACCCAGTACTTC. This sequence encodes CASNGGWGGETQYF.

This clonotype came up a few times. The CDR3: CSARDPLAPYNEQFF. CDR3 nucleotides: TGCAGTGCTAGAGACCCCCTAGCCCCCTACAATGAGCAGTTCTTC. This chain uses TRBV20-1 with TRBJ2-1, with D perhaps TRBD2 (5 bases). The CDR3 spans 15 residues. Germline V gives CDR1 DFQATT, CDR2 SNEGSKA (reference sequence). Trimming shortened V by 0 bases and J by 2 bases, and 11 bases separated the two germline ends.

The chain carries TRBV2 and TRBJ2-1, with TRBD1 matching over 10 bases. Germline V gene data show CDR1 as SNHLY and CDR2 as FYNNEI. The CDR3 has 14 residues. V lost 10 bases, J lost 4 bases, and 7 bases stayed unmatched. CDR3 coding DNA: TGTGCCATCGACAGGGGGCTAGGGTACAATGAGCAGTTCTTC. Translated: CAIDRGLGYNEQFF. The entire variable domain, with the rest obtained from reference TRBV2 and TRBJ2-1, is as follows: EPEVTQTPSHQVTQMGQEVILRCVPISNHLYFYWYRQILGQKVEFLVSFYNNEISEKSEIFDDQFSVERPDGSNFTLKIRSTKLEDSAMYFCAIDRGLGYNEQFFGPGTRLTVL.